These 2 T cell receptor beta chains came from one sample sequenced in a study of spatial heterogeneity in lung cancer. TCRdb analysed the 5' RACE reads with MiXCR anew, one entry per CDR3 protein. This table holds around 110,000 distinct CDR3 sequences, 10% to 15% found once. Described time point: blood at routine non-recurrence follow-up after resection. Unsorted whole RNA of tumor, nontumor lung or frozen PBMC was sequenced. The sequencing here drew on PBMCs, taken at follow-up. Source of these receptors: a male donor with early-stage non-small cell lung cancer.

This chain connects TRBV11-2 to TRBJ1-3; 7 nucleotides agree with TRBD1. V lost 2 bases, J lost 3 bases, and 10 bases stayed unmatched. This CDR3 is 17 amino acids long. The germline CDR1 and CDR2 sequences are SGHAT and FQNNGV. CDR3 protein: CASSLLLTGEVGNTIYF. Written as DNA, the CDR3 is TGTGCCAGCAGCTTACTCCTTACAGGGGAGGTTGGAAACACCATATATTTT.

The rearrangement joins TRBV15 to TRBJ1-2; no clear D gene. Trimming removed 7 bases at V and 1 base at J, with 19 bases between. The CDR3 consists of 16 residues. Looked up from germline, CDR1 is LNHNV and CDR2 is YYDKDF (reference sequence). CDR3 bases: TGTGCCACCACCAAGAGGCTATCGACTGTTAACTATGGCTACACCTTC. Its translation is CATTKRLSTVNYGYTF.